A selection of T cell receptor beta chains follows, all from one sample in a study of blood T cell repertoires in COVID-19. The data were produced by immunoSEQ multiplex PCR, yet TCRdb's version contains in-frame clones alone and is incomplete. Among about 320,000 clones, about 89% were seen once, and the ten largest hold approximately 5.2%. Sequencing was done on a sample of PBMCs or T cells enriched from blood (not recorded which). The source is a man between 60 and 70 years old who had recovered from COVID-19. CDR3s include the opening cysteine and the closing phenylalanine or tryptophan. The D gene is left open where the match is weak. Only some rows state a clone size, as once, few, many or a class for expanded clones.

J,D,size,V,length,DNA,CDR3
TRBJ1-3,NA,NA,TRBV5-1,15,TGCGCCAGCAGCTTGGGGCAAATCTCTGGAAACACCATATATTTT,CASSLGQISGNTIYF
TRBJ1-1,NA,NA,TRBV2,11,TGTGCCAGCTTAAGAGTCACTGAAGCTTTCTTT,CASLRVTEAFF
TRBJ1-1,NA,NA,TRBV19,13,TGTGCCAGTAGTATCTTGACGGGGGCTGAAGCTTTCTTT,CASSILTGAEAFF
TRBJ2-3,TRBD1,NA,TRBV7-9,15,TGTGCCAGCAGCGACCGGGACAGGGGCACAGATACGCAGTATTTT,CASSDRDRGTDTQYF
TRBJ1-5,NA,NA,TRBV2,16,TGTGCCAGCAGTGAACCCTGGACACCCTTGGGTCAGCCCCAGCATTTT,CASSEPWTPLGQPQHF
TRBJ1-4,NA,NA,TRBV9,14,TGTGCCAGCAGCGCCCGGAATACGGGTGAAAAACTGTTTTTT,CASSARNTGEKLFF
TRBJ2-2,TRBD1,NA,TRBV3-1/TRBV3-2,15,TGTGCCAGTAGCCATCACGACAGGGACACCGGGGAGCTGTTTTTT,CASSHHDRDTGELFF
TRBJ2-3,NA,NA,TRBV19,15,TGTGCCAGTACTACAGGGACGACTGGCACAGATACGCAGTATTTT,CASTTGTTGTDTQYF
TRBJ1-5,NA,NA,TRBV2,12,TGTGCCAGCAATATAATGAGTCAGCCCCAGCATTTT,CASNIMSQPQHF
TRBJ2-7,NA,NA,TRBV5-4,17,TGTGCCAGCAGCAGAAAAGACAGGCTTCCCCTCCTCTACGAGCAGTACTTC,CASSRKDRLPLLYEQYF
TRBJ1-4,NA,once,TRBV18,15,TGTGCCAGCTCACCTTTCGGGGCAACTAATGAAAAACTGTTTTTT,CASSPFGATNEKLFF
TRBJ2-1,TRBD1,few,TRBV19,15,TGTGCCAGTAGTCCGAGACAGGGAGTTAACAATGAGCAGTTCTTC,CASSPRQGVNNEQFF
TRBJ1-6,NA,NA,TRBV11-2,14,TGTGCCAGCAGCTTGGGACTTTATAATTCACCCCTCCACTTT,CASSLGLYNSPLHF
TRBJ2-2,TRBD2,NA,TRBV11-2,17,TGTGCCAGCAGCTCCTATCTAGCGGGAGGGAACACCGGGGAGCTGTTTTTT,CASSSYLAGGNTGELFF
TRBJ1-1,NA,NA,TRBV7-3,12,TGTGCCAGCGGACACCCGAACACTGAAGCTTTCTTT,CASGHPNTEAFF
TRBJ1-2,NA,NA,TRBV9,16,TGTGCCAGCAGCGCCCAAGTGGGGGAGGCAACCTATGGCTACACCTTC,CASSAQVGEATYGYTF
TRBJ1-1,NA,NA,TRBV5-1,13,TGCGCCAGCAGCAGGGGCATGAACACTGAAGCTTTCTTT,CASSRGMNTEAFF
TRBJ2-7,NA,NA,TRBV10-3,15,TGTGCCATCAGGAACCGGGACACTTTCCCCTACGAGCAGTACTTC,CAIRNRDTFPYEQYF
TRBJ2-5,TRBD2,NA,TRBV27,19,TGTGCCAGCAGCCTCAGGGGGACTAGCGGGAGTGTAGAACAAGAGACCCAGTACTTC,CASSLRGTSGSVEQETQYF
TRBJ2-7,NA,NA,TRBV20-1,11,TGCAGTGCGACCCTAGCGATAGTGCAGTACTTC,CSATLAIVQYF